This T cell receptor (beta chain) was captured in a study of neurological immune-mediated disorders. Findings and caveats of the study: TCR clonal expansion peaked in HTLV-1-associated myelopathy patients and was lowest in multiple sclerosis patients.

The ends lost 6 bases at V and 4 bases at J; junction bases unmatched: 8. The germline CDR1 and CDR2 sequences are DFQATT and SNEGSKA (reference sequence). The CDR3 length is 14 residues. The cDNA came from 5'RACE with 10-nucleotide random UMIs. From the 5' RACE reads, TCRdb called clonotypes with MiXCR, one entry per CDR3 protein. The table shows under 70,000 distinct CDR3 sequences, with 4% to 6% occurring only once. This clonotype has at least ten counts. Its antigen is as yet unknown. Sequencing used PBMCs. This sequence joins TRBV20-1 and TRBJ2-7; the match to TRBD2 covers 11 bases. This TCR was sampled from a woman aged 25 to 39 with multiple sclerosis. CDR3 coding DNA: TGCAGTGCGGAGGCCGGGACTAGCGGATACGAGCAGTACTTC. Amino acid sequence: CSAEAGTSGYEQYF.